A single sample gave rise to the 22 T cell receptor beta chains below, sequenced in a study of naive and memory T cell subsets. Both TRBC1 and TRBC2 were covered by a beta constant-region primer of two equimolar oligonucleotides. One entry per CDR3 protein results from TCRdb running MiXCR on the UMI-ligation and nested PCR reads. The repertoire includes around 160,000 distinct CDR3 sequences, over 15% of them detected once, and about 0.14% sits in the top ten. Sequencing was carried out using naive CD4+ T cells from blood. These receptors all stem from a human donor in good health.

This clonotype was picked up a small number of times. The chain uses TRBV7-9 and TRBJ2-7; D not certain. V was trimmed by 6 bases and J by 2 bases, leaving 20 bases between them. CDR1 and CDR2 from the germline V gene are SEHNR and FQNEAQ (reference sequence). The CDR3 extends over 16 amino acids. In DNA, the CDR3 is TGTGCCAGCAGTTCGTTTCTAGGGCAGACAACCTACGAGCAGTACTTC. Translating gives CASSSFLGQTTYEQYF.

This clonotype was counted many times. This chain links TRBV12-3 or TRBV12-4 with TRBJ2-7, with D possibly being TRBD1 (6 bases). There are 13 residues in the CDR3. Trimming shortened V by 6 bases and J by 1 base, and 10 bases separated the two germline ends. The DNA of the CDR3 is TGTGCCAGCAGCCGAGGACAGTCCTACGAGCAGTACTTC. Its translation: CASSRGQSYEQYF.

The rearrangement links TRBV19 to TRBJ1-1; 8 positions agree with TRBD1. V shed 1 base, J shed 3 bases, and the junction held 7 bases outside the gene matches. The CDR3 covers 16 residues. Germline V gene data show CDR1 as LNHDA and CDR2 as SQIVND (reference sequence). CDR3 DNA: TGTGCCAGTAGTATAGGGAGGGCAGGGGGCTACACTGAAGCTTTCTTT. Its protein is CASSIGRAGGYTEAFF. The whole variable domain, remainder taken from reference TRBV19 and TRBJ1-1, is DGGITQSPKYLFRKEGQNVTLSCEQNLNHDAMYWYRQDPGQGLRLIYYSQIVNDFQKGDIAEGYSVSREKKESFPLTVTSAQKNPTAFYLCASSIGRAGGYTEAFFGQGTRLTVV.

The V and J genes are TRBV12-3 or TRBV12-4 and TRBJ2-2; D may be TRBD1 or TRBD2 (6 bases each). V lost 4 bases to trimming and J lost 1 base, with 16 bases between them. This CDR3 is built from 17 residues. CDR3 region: CASSSLWGAMNTGELFF. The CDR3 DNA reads TGTGCCAGCAGTTCTCTATGGGGGGCTATGAACACCGGGGAGCTGTTTTTT.

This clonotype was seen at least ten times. The CDR3 sequence: CSVPGQRNNEQFF. DNA for the CDR3: TGCAGCGTGCCGGGACAGCGCAACAATGAGCAGTTCTTC. The chain joins TRBV29-1 to TRBJ2-1, with TRBD1 matching over 7 bases. There are 13 residues in the CDR3. The V gene's germline CDR1 is SQVTM and CDR2 ANQGSEA. With V trimmed by 6 bases and J by 5 bases, 7 bases remained unmatched.

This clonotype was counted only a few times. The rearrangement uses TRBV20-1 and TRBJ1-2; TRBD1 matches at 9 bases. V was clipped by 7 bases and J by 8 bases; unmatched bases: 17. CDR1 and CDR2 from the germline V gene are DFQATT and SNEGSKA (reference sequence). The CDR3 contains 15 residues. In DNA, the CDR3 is TGCAGTGTGATGCCACTGGACAGGGGATCATGGGGCTACACCTTC. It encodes CSVMPLDRGSWGYTF.

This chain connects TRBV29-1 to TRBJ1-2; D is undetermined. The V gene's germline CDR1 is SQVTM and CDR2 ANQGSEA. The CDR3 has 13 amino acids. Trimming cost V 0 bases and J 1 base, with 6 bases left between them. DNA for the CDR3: TGCAGCGTTGAAGATCTACGTAACTATGGCTACACCTTC. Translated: CSVEDLRNYGYTF. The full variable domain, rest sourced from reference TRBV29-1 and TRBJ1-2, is SAVISQKPSRDICQRGTSLTIQCQVDSQVTMMFWYRQQPGQSLTLIATANQGSEATYESGFVIDKFPISRPNLTFSTLTVSNMSPEDSSIYLCSVEDLRNYGYTFGSGTRLTVV.

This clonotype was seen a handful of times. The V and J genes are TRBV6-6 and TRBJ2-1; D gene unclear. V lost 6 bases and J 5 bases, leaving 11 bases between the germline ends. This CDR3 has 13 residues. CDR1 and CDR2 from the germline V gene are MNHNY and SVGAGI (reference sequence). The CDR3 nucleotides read TGTGCCAGCAGGGTCCCCCCCCACAATGAGCAGTTCTTC. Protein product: CASRVPPHNEQFF.

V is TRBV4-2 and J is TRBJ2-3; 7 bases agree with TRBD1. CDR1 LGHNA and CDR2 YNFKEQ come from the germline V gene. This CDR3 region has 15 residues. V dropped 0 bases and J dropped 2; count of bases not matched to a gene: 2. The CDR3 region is CASSQEGTVTDTQYF. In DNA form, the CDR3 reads TGTGCCAGCAGCCAAGAGGGGACAGTCACAGATACGCAGTATTTT.

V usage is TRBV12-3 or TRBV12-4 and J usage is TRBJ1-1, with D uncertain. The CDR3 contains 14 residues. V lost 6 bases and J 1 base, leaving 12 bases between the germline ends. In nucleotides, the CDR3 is TGTGCCAGCAGCCGAAACTCAGCGAACACTGAAGCTTTCTTT. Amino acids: CASSRNSANTEAFF.

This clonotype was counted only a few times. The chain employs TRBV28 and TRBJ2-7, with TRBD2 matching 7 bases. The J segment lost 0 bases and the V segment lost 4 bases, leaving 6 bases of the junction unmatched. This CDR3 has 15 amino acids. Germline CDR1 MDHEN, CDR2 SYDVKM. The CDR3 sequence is CASSSAGTNSYEQYF. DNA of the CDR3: TGTGCCAGCAGTTCGGCCGGGACTAACTCCTACGAGCAGTACTTC.

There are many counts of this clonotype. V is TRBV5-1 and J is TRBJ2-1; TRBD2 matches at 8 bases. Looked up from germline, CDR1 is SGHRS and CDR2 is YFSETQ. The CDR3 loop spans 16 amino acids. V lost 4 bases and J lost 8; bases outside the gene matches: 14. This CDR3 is CASSPGGSGIVYEQFF. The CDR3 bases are TGCGCCAGCAGCCCGGGTGGTAGCGGGATTGTCTATGAGCAGTTCTTC.

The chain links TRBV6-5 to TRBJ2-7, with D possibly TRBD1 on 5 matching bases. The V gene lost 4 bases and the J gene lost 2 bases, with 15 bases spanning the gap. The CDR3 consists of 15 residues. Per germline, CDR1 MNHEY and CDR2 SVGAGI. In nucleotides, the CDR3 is TGTGCCAGCAGTTTCACAGGAAATCCCACCTACGAGCAGTACTTC. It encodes CASSFTGNPTYEQYF.

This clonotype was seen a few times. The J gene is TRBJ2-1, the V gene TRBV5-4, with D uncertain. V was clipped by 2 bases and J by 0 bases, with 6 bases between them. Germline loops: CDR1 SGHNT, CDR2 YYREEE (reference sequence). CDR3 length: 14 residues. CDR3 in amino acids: CASSFSSSYNEQFF. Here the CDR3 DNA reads TGTGCCAGCAGCTTTTCCAGCTCCTACAATGAGCAGTTCTTC.

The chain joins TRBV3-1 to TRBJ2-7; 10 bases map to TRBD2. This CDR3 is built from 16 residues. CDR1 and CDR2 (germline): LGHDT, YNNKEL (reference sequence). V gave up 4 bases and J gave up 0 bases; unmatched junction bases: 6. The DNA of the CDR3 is TGTGCCAGCAGCCTCAGCCTAGCGGGAGCCTCCTACGAGCAGTACTTC. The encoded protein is CASSLSLAGASYEQYF.

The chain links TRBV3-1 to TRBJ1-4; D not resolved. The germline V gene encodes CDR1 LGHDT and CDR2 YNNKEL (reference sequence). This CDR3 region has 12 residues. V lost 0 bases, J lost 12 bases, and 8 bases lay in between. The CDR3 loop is CASSQEGRELFF. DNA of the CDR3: TGTGCCAGCAGCCAAGAGGGAAGGGAACTGTTTTTT.

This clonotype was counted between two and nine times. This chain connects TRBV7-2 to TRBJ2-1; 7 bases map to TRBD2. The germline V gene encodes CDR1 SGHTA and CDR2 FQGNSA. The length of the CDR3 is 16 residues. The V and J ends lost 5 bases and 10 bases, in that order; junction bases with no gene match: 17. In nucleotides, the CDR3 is TGTGCCAGCAGCGTGGACCGGGACTGGCACGGGGGGGAGCAGTTCTTC. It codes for CASSVDRDWHGGEQFF.

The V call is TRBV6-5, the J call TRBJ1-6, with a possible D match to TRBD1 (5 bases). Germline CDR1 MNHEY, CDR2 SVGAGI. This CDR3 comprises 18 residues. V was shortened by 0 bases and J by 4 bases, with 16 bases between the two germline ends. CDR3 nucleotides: TGTGCCAGCAGTTACTCCGGCACAGGCGCCTTGTATAATTCACCCCTCCACTTT. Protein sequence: CASSYSGTGALYNSPLHF.

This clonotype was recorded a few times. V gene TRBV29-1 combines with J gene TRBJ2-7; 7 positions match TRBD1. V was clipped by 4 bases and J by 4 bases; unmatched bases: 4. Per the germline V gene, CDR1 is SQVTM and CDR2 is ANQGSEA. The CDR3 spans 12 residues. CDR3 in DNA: TGCAGCGTTGGACAGGGTGGATACGAGCAGTACTTC. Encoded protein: CSVGQGGYEQYF.

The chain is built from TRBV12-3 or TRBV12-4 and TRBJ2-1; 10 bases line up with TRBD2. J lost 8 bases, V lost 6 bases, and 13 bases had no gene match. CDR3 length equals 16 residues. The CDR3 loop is CASRTSLAGAWDEQFF. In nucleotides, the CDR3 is TGTGCCAGCAGGACCTCCCTAGCGGGGGCCTGGGATGAGCAGTTCTTC.

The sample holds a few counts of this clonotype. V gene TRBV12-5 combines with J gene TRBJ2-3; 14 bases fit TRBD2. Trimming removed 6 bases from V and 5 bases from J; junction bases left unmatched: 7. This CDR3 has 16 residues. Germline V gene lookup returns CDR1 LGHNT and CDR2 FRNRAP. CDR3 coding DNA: TGTGCTAGTGGACAGGGACTAGCGGGAGACATAGATACGCAGTATTTT. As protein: CASGQGLAGDIDTQYF.

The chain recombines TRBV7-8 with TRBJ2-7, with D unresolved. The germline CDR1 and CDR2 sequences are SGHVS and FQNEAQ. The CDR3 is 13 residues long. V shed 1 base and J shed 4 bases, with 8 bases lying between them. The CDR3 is CASSLGQLYEQYF. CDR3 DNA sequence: TGTGCCAGCAGCTTAGGACAACTGTACGAGCAGTACTTC.